The clone carrying this T cell receptor beta chain was counted at least ten times. Its antigen is currently unknown. Hyperthyroidism patients were newly diagnosed, had disease duration under 2 months, and were aged 18 to 65 years. Diagnostic assessment was based on clinical symptoms, serum thyroxine and TRAb, thyroid ultrasound and orbital computed tomography. Amplification of TCR beta CDR3 regions was performed using RNA transcripts as template. A first-round RT-PCR of the TCR CDR3 used the HTBI primer set. TCRdb redid the calling of the multiplex PCR reads with MiXCR, one entry per CDR3 protein. The sample has about 290,000 distinct CDR3 sequences, about an eighth seen once. CDR1 and CDR2 (germline): MDHEN, SYDVKM. V was cut by 3 bases and J by 8 bases, with 16 bases left in between. The CDR3 spans 14 residues. This entry belongs to a study of T cells in Graves' hyperthyroidism and ophthalmopathy. At the level of the study: Peripheral blood collection took place at initial diagnosis, before any treatment. Study outcomes and limitations: Ophthalmopathy was model-predicted a median roughly 6.5 months pre-onset.

Sequencing was carried out using blood. The sequence derives from a woman aged 25 to 39 with Graves' hyperthyroidism that later progressed to Graves' ophthalmopathy. The chain joins TRBV28 to TRBJ1-2; no firm D call. CDR3 loop: CASSFLSAVWGYTF. The CDR3 DNA reads TGTGCCAGCAGTTTTCTATCGGCTGTCTGGGGCTACACCTTC.